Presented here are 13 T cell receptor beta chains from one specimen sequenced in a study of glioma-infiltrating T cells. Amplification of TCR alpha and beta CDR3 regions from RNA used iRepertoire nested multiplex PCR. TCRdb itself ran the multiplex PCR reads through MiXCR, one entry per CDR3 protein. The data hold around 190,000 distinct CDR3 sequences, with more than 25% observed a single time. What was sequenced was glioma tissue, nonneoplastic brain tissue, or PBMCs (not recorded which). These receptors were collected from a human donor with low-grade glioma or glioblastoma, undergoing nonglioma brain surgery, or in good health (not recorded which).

For the CDR3, the DNA is TGTGCCAGCAGTAACAGGATGAACACTGAAGCTTTCTTT. Translated, it gives CASSNRMNTEAFF. The gene calls are TRBV6-6 and TRBJ1-1, with a weak D call TRBD1 (5 bases). Trimming removed 5 bases from V and 0 bases from J, with 7 bases in between. Germline V CDR1 and CDR2: MNHNY, SVGAGI (reference sequence). The CDR3 totals 13 residues.

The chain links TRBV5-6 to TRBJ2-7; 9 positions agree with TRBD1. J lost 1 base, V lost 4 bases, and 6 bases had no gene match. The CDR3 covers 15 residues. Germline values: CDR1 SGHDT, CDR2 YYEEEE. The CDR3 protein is CASSPGQGWSYEQYF. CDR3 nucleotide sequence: TGTGCCAGCAGCCCGGGACAGGGCTGGTCCTACGAGCAGTACTTC.

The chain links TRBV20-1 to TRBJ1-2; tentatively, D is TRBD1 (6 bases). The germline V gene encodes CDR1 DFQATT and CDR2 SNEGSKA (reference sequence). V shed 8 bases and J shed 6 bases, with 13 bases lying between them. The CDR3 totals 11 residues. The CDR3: CSPVGADGYTF. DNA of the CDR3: TGCAGTCCAGTGGGGGCGGATGGCTACACCTTC.

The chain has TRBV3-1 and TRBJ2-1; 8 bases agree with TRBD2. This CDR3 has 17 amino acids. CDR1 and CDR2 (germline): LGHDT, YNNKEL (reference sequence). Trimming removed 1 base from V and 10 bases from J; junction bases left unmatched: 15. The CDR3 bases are TGTGCCAGCAGCCAAGGGGGCGGGGGGCCGAACTCCTACGAGCAGTTCTTC. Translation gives CASSQGGGGPNSYEQFF.

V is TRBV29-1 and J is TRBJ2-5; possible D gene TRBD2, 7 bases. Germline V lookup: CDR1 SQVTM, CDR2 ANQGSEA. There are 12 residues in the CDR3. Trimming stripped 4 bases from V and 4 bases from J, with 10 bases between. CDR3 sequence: CSVGGGGETQYF. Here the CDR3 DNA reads TGCAGCGTTGGAGGGGGGGGAGAGACCCAGTACTTC.

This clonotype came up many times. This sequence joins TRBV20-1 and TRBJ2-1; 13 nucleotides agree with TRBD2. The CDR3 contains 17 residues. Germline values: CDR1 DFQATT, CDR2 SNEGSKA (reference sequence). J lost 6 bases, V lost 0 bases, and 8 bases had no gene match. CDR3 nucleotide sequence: TGCAGTGCTAGAGATCTCCCGACTAGCGGGAGGATCAATGAGCAGTTCTTC. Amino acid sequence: CSARDLPTSGRINEQFF.

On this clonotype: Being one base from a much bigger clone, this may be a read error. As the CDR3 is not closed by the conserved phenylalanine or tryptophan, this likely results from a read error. In DNA, the CDR3 is TGTGCCAGCAGTTTATTATACATGAGCTCCTACAATGAGCAGTTCCTC. It codes for CASSLLYMSSYNEQFL. V and J are TRBV28 and TRBJ2-1; D gene unclear. The germline V gene has CDR1 MDHEN and CDR2 SYDVKM. Trimming left V 1 base short and J 0 bases short, with 10 bases between. CDR3 length equals 16 residues.

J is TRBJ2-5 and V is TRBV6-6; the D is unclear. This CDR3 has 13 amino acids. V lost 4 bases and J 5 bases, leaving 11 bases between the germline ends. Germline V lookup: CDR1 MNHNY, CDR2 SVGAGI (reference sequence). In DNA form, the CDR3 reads TGTGCCAGCAGTTTCAGGAGTGGGGAGACCCAGTACTTC. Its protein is CASSFRSGETQYF.

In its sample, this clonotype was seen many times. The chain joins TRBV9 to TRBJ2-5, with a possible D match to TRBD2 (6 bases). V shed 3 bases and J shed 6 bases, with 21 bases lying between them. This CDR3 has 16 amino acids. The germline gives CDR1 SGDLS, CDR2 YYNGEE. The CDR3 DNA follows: TGTGCCAGCAGCGCCGGGACTCTTGAACCCAGCCAGACCCAGTACTTC. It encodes CASSAGTLEPSQTQYF. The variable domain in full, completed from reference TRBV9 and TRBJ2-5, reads DSGVTQTPKHLITATGQRVTLRCSPRSGDLSVYWYQQSLDQGLQFLIQYYNGEERAKGNILERFSAQQFPDLHSELNLSSLELGDSALYFCASSAGTLEPSQTQYFGPGTRLLVL.

Here the CDR3 reads CASSRGLAGGPFSYNEQFF. Here the CDR3 DNA reads TGTGCCAGCAGTCGTGGACTAGCGGGAGGACCATTCTCCTACAATGAGCAGTTCTTC. The rearrangement uses TRBV12-3 or TRBV12-4 and TRBJ2-1, with TRBD2 matching 14 bases. The CDR3 totals 19 residues. J gave up 0 bases and V 5 bases, and 9 bases lay outside the gene matches.

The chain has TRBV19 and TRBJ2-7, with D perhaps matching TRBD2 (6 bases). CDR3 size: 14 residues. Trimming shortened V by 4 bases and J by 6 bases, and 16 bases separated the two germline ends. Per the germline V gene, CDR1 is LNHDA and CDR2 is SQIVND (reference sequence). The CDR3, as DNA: TGTGCCAGTAGTACCCCGGGACTTTTACGCGAGCAGTACTTC. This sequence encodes CASSTPGLLREQYF.

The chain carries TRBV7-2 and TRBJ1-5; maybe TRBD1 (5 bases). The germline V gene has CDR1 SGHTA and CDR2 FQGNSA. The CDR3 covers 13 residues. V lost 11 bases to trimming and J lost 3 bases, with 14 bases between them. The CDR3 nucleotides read TGTGCCGCTGGGACGGGGGACAATCAGCCCCAGCATTTT. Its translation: CAAGTGDNQPQHF.

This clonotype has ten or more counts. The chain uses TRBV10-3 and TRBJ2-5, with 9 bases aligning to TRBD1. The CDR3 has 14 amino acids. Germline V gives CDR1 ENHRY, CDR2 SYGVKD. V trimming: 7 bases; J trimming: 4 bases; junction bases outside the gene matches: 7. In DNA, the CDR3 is TGTGCCATCAATAAGGGACAGGGTGGAGAGACCCAGTACTTC. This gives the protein CAINKGQGGETQYF.